Below, 26 T cell receptor beta chains from the same sample are listed, as sequenced in a study of shared clonotypes between healthy human individuals. Only in-frame clones appear in the TCRdb table, and some are missing; sequencing was by immunoSEQ multiplex PCR. The data contain some 470,000 clones, 70% to 80% of them seen just once; the ten biggest clones take up 10% to 15%. Sequencing was performed on PBMCs. The receptor source for this set is a woman in her thirties or forties in good health. Some clones in this sample may be carry-over from other donors' samples.

This chain joins TRBV6-5 and TRBJ2-5; D not resolved. The CDR3 runs to 14 residues. Germline-derived CDR1 and CDR2 are MNHEY and SVGAGI. The V end was cut by 4 bases, the J end by 0 bases, with 9 bases between. The CDR3 here is CASSSEAYQETQYF. In DNA form, the CDR3 reads TGTGCCAGCAGTTCCGAGGCTTACCAAGAGACCCAGTACTTC.

This clone has only one observation. The chain's CDR3 is CASSLGPDRGGGYTF. In DNA, the CDR3 is TGTGCCAGCAGCTTGGGACCAGACAGGGGAGGAGGCTACACCTTC. This rearrangement joins TRBV7-9 to TRBJ1-2, with TRBD1 matching 8 bases. Trimming at V came to 3 bases and at J to 8 bases, leaving 11 bases not matched to a gene. The CDR3 runs to 15 residues. CDR1 is SEHNR, CDR2 FQNEAQ, per germline (reference sequence).

The chain combines TRBV19 with TRBJ2-3; D possibly corresponds to TRBD1 (6 bases). Trimming took 5 bases from V and 3 from J, leaving 12 bases between them. Looked up from germline, CDR1 is LNHDA and CDR2 is SQIVND (reference sequence). The CDR3 covers 14 residues. CDR3 sequence reads: CASSVVQGTDTQYF. The CDR3 DNA sequence: TGTGCCAGTAGTGTCGTACAGGGAACAGATACGCAGTATTTT.

A word on this clone: With a far larger clone one base away, a read error is the likely cause. The CDR3 region has the DNA TGCGCCAGTTCGGGGACAGAATCGTGGAGCACTAAAGCTTTCTTT. Its protein product is CASSGTESWSTKAFF. V gene TRBV5-1 combines with J gene TRBJ1-1; 7 nucleotides match TRBD1. This CDR3 spans 15 amino acids. Per germline, CDR1 SGHRS and CDR2 YFSETQ.

The count of this clone is one. V and J are TRBV5-5 and TRBJ1-2; D is uncertain. Germline V lookup: CDR1 SGHKS, CDR2 YYEKEE (reference sequence). V shed 1 base and J shed 2 bases, with 9 bases lying between them. This CDR3 contains 14 residues. CDR3 amino acids: CASSLTAQNYGYTF. The CDR3 nucleotides are TGTGCCAGCAGCTTGACAGCCCAGAACTATGGCTACACCTTC. Variable domain in full (rest from reference TRBV5-5 and TRBJ1-2): DAGVTQSPTHLIKTRGQQVTLRCSPISGHKSVSWYQQVLGQGPQFIFQYYEKEERGRGNFPDRFSARQFPNYSSELNVNALLLGDSALYLCASSLTAQNYGYTFGSGTRLTVV.

This sequence joins TRBV4-2 and TRBJ2-2, with a tentative D call TRBD1 (5 bases). Between the trimmed V and J ends, which lost 0 bases and 6 bases, there was a span of 11 bases. CDR1 and CDR2 from the germline V gene are LGHNA and YNFKEQ. The CDR3 contains 15 residues. The CDR3 sequence is CASSQDLGRAGELFF. In DNA, the CDR3 is TGTGCCAGCAGCCAAGATCTAGGCAGGGCCGGGGAGCTGTTTTTT.

The chain links TRBV11-2 to TRBJ2-7; D might be TRBD2 (7 bases). This CDR3 comprises 16 residues. The germline CDR1 and CDR2 sequences are SGHAT and FQNNGV. Trimming left V 2 bases short and J 6 bases short, with 20 bases between. This CDR3 is CASSLLVGGRGREQYF. CDR3 DNA: TGTGCCAGCAGCTTACTGGTCGGGGGGCGAGGTCGCGAGCAGTACTTC.

This clone was seen only a few times. V gene TRBV27 combines with J gene TRBJ1-5; perhaps TRBD1 as D (6 bases). Germline V CDR1 and CDR2: MNHEY, SMNVEV (reference sequence). V was clipped by 6 bases and J by 6 bases, with 15 bases between them. The CDR3 covers 14 residues. The CDR3 region has the DNA TGTGCCAGCAGAGAGTCCAGGGGAGGTCAGCCCCAGCATTTT. This gives the protein CASRESRGGQPQHF.

V usage is TRBV30 and J usage is TRBJ2-7; 8 bases align to TRBD1. The CDR3 length is 15 residues. J lost 0 bases, V lost 4 bases, and 8 bases had no gene match. Germline V gives CDR1 GTSNPN, CDR2 SVGIG (reference sequence). The CDR3 DNA is TGTGCCTGGAAAAAAACAGGGGGAGACTCCTACGAGCAGTACTTC. Protein product: CAWKKTGGDSYEQYF.

V gene TRBV28 combines with J gene TRBJ2-7; D gene ambiguous. CDR1 and CDR2 from the germline V gene are MDHEN and SYDVKM. The CDR3 is made up of 13 amino acids. Trimming stripped 5 bases from V and 2 bases from J, with 10 bases between. As DNA, the CDR3 is TGTGCCAGCAGTCCCCCGCCAACCTACGAGCAGTACTTC. It is translated as CASSPPPTYEQYF. Filled out from reference TRBV28 and TRBJ2-7, the complete variable domain reads DVKVTQSSRYLVKRTGEKVFLECVQDMDHENMFWYRQDPGLGLRLIYFSYDVKMKEKGDIPEGYSVSREKKERFSLILESASTNQTSMYLCASSPPPTYEQYFGPGTRLTVT.

The rearrangement links TRBV14 to TRBJ2-2; D remains unclear. CDR1 is SGHDN and CDR2 is FVKESK in the germline V gene. The CDR3 is 14 residues long. The V end lost 4 bases, the J end lost 2 bases, and 8 bases lay between the germline ends. The CDR3 here is CASSLARNTGELFF. The CDR3 nucleotides are TGTGCCAGCAGCCTAGCCAGAAACACCGGGGAGCTGTTTTTT.

The chain has TRBV19 and TRBJ1-6; a possible D gene is TRBD1 (6 bases). Germline V gives CDR1 LNHDA, CDR2 SQIVND (reference sequence). The CDR3 has 13 residues. Trimming removed 11 bases from V and 7 bases from J, with 15 bases in between. CDR3 nucleotides: TGTGCCGGGGGGCTGACGTTGAATTCACCCCTCCACTTT. Protein: CAGGLTLNSPLHF.

This rearrangement joins TRBV18 to TRBJ2-3, with 15 positions matching TRBD2. Germline V gives CDR1 KGHSH, CDR2 LQKENI. This CDR3 is built from 17 residues. V shed 4 bases and J 0 bases; nucleotides not matched to a gene: 2. The CDR3 nucleotides read TGTGCCAGCTCACTGGGACTAGCGGGAGGTAGCACAGATACGCAGTATTTT. Amino acids: CASSLGLAGGSTDTQYF.

In its sample, this clone was seen many times. The DNA for the CDR3 is TGTGCCAGTAGTTCCGGGGACAGGGACACCGGGGAGCTGTTTTTT. Its translation is CASSSGDRDTGELFF. The V gene is TRBV19, the J gene TRBJ2-2; 9 bases match TRBD1. The CDR3 runs to 15 residues. Germline V gene data show CDR1 as LNHDA and CDR2 as SQIVND (reference sequence). V lost 5 bases to trimming and J lost 3 bases; unmatched junction nucleotides: 4.

V and J are TRBV6-1 and TRBJ2-1; D could derive from TRBD1 or TRBD2 (5 bases each). There are 15 residues in the CDR3. V lost 4 bases and J 6 bases, leaving 16 bases between the germline ends. The germline V gene encodes CDR1 MNHNS and CDR2 SASEGT. The CDR3 coding sequence is TGTGCCAGCAGTGTAGGGGACCCCACTTCCAATGAGCAGTTCTTC. Its translation: CASSVGDPTSNEQFF.

The chain is built from TRBV7-9 and TRBJ2-5; TRBD1 aligns across 7 bases. V lost 2 bases to trimming and J lost 4 bases; unmatched junction nucleotides: 7. CDR3 size: 15 residues. Per the germline V gene, CDR1 is SEHNR and CDR2 is FQNEAQ (reference sequence). The CDR3 loop reads CASSLSSAGGETQYF. The CDR3 coding sequence is TGTGCCAGCAGCTTATCCTCCGCAGGGGGAGAGACCCAGTACTTC.

This clone was seen a handful of times. With a far larger clone one base away, a read error is the likely cause. V and J are TRBV6-1 and TRBJ2-5, with D perhaps matching TRBD2 (7 bases). Looked up from germline, CDR1 is MNHNS and CDR2 is SASEGT. The CDR3 extends over 15 amino acids. Deletions cut 0 bases from V and 7 bases from J, with 15 bases between. The CDR3 reads CASSEAKGGLGTQYF. In DNA, the CDR3 is TGTGCCAGCAGTGAAGCGAAGGGGGGGTTAGGGACCCAGTACTTC.

This sequence joins TRBV7-2 and TRBJ2-7; a weak D match, TRBD2 (6 bases). The CDR3 runs 15 residues. In germline, CDR1 is SGHTA, CDR2 FQGNSA. V was cut by 3 bases and J by 6 bases, with 18 bases left in between. CDR3 coding DNA: TGTGCCAGCAGCTTGCCGTCCGGCGGGATCGGCGAGCAGTACTTC. This codes for CASSLPSGGIGEQYF.

The chain links TRBV19 to TRBJ2-1; D may be TRBD1 or TRBD2 (8 bases each). Trimming shortened V by 7 bases and J by 15 bases, and 22 bases separated the two germline ends. The CDR3 has 13 amino acids. Germline CDR1 LNHDA, CDR2 SQIVND (reference sequence). CDR3 loop: CASTMGTGLAPFF. The CDR3 DNA is TGTGCCAGTACCATGGGGACAGGACTAGCCCCGTTCTTC.

With regard to this clone: The sample has other DNA sequences that encode this CDR3 too. The chain couples TRBV18 to TRBJ2-5, with D possibly matching TRBD2 (6 bases). The germline V gene encodes CDR1 KGHSH and CDR2 LQKENI. V shed 6 bases and J shed 5 bases, with 13 bases lying between them. The CDR3 loop spans 13 amino acids. This CDR3 is CASSGPRGETQYF. The DNA for the CDR3 is TGTGCCAGCTCCGGGCCTCGGGGGGAGACCCAGTACTTC.

V is TRBV28 and J is TRBJ1-2, with 9 bases aligning to TRBD1. Germline V CDR1 and CDR2: MDHEN, SYDVKM. This CDR3 is built from 14 residues. The junction had 4 bases not matched to a gene; V was cut back by 4 bases and J by 4 bases. The CDR3 coding sequence is TGTGCCAGCAGTTGGACAGGGGCGGGCTATGGCTACACCTTC. Translation gives CASSWTGAGYGYTF.

The chain has TRBV7-9 and TRBJ2-5; TRBD2 matches at 9 bases. The CDR3 is 13 residues long. The ends lost 5 bases at V and 3 bases at J; junction bases unmatched: 1. The germline gives CDR1 SEHNR, CDR2 FQNEAQ (reference sequence). The CDR3 protein is CASSRLAEETQYF. DNA of the CDR3: TGTGCCAGCAGCCGACTAGCGGAAGAGACCCAGTACTTC.

The table lists this clone with many counts. Other DNA sequences in this sample translate to the same CDR3. The chain couples TRBV18 to TRBJ2-4; no reliable D call. V lost 3 bases and J lost 2, with 14 bases in between. From germline, CDR1 is KGHSH and CDR2 LQKENI. This CDR3 is 16 amino acids long. CDR3 protein: CASSPRVASTKNIQYF. CDR3 coding DNA: TGTGCCAGCTCACCTCGAGTTGCGTCCACCAAAAACATTCAGTACTTC.

This sequence joins TRBV19 and TRBJ2-3; no definite D call. Germline V gene lookup returns CDR1 LNHDA and CDR2 SQIVND (reference sequence). The CDR3 loop spans 13 amino acids. Trimming left V 8 bases short and J 0 bases short, with 9 bases between. The CDR3 sequence: CASSEPSTDTQYF. CDR3 in DNA: TGTGCCAGTTCAGAGCCTAGCACAGATACGCAGTATTTT. Full variable domain (rest looked up from reference TRBV19 and TRBJ2-3): DGGITQSPKYLFRKEGQNVTLSCEQNLNHDAMYWYRQDPGQGLRLIYYSQIVNDFQKGDIAEGYSVSREKKESFPLTVTSAQKNPTAFYLCASSEPSTDTQYFGPGTRLTVL.

The chain uses TRBV20-1 and TRBJ1-1; D might be TRBD1 (5 bases). The germline V gene encodes CDR1 DFQATT and CDR2 SNEGSKA (reference sequence). The length of the CDR3 is 11 residues. V lost 3 bases and J 8 bases, leaving 10 bases between the germline ends. This CDR3 reads CSARWDPEAFF. CDR3 bases: TGCAGTGCTAGGTGGGACCCAGAAGCTTTCTTT.

There are a few counts of this clone. This chain links TRBV5-1 with TRBJ2-3; D is possibly TRBD2 (5 bases). Germline lookup yields CDR1 SGHRS and CDR2 YFSETQ. The V and J ends lost 1 base and 0 bases respectively, with 15 bases between them. The CDR3 sequence is 17 residues long. The CDR3 bases are TGCGCCAGCAGCTTGAATGGGAGACTCAGTAGCACAGATACGCAGTATTTT. It codes for CASSLNGRLSSTDTQYF.